The entry that follows covers one T cell receptor (beta chain) sequence. Sequencing was performed with immunoSEQ multiplex PCR; in TCRdb, only in-frame clones are kept and a portion is missing. This table has 250,000 to 350,000 clones, approximately 83% appearing once. The sample comes from a study of blood T cell repertoires in COVID-19. CDR1 is LNHDA and CDR2 is SQIVND in the germline V gene (reference sequence). The CDR3 consists of 15 residues. Trimming cost V 5 bases and J 3 bases, with 14 bases left between them. The specimen sequenced was peripheral blood. The chain carries TRBV19 and TRBJ1-3; D gene ambiguous. The TCR comes from a person aged 65 to 85 with COVID-19, enrolled during active disease. The DNA of the CDR3 is TGTGCCAGTAGTCCGGTATTGTCGGGTGGAAACACCATATATTTT. Protein sequence: CASSPVLSGGNTIYF.